The source of this TCR beta chain is a study of pediatric ulcerative colitis. General study findings and limits: Ulcerative colitis patients shared more blood-rectal clones than controls. Rectal repertoires separated controls, mild-moderate and acute severe colitis.

Clones were sequenced by immunoSEQ multiplex PCR, and TCRdb holds only the in-frame ones, with some missing. The table shows some 40,000 clones, with 75% occurring only once. The trim removed 8 bases at V and 6 bases at J, leaving 13 bases unmatched. This CDR3 is 15 amino acids long. Germline V gene data show CDR1 as SGHAT and CDR2 as FQNNGV. During colonoscopy, one to two rectal pinch biopsies were collected. On this clone itself: Its antigen is unidentified.

This receptor was identified in a boy between 10 and 17 years old with severe ulcerative colitis. V is TRBV11-2 and J is TRBJ2-7; 10 bases match TRBD2. Material: gut tissue. CDR3 in amino acids: CASGASGGARGEQYF. CDR3 DNA sequence: TGTGCCAGCGGGGCTAGCGGGGGCGCGCGGGGCGAGCAGTACTTC.